These 25 T cell receptor beta chains came from one sample sequenced in a study of blood T cells in healthy people across ages. Then a second PCR, running about 6 to 12 cycles, was carried out with a sample-barcoded 5' primer and a J-beta primer mix. Each CDR3 protein gets one entry after TCRdb re-called the 5' RACE reads with MiXCR. The sample holds more than 650,000 distinct CDR3 sequences, 22% seen once. Sequencing used blood. The receptors derive from a man between 65 and 85 years old in good health.

The V and J genes are TRBV30 and TRBJ2-5, with D perhaps matching TRBD2 (5 bases). V lost 7 bases and J 6 bases, leaving 18 bases between the germline ends. Looked up from germline, CDR1 is GTSNPN and CDR2 is SVGIG (reference sequence). This CDR3 region has 13 residues. CDR3 region: CAYGKPTGKTQYF. The CDR3 DNA reads TGTGCCTACGGTAAACCTACGGGGAAGACCCAGTACTTC.

This clonotype was seen only a few times. In nucleotides, the CDR3 is TGCGCCAGCAGCTTGGTCTCGGGTTATGCAACTAATGAAAAACTGTTTTTT. Protein sequence: CASSLVSGYATNEKLFF. The chain recombines TRBV5-1 with TRBJ1-4; D is undetermined. Trimming took off 0 bases at V and 0 bases at J, with 12 bases between the two ends. Germline V gene sequence: CDR1 SGHRS, CDR2 YFSETQ. The CDR3 consists of 17 residues.

Here the CDR3 reads CASSRLGLGAITDTQYF. DNA for the CDR3: TGCGCCAGCAGCCGGCTGGGTCTAGGGGCGATCACAGATACGCAGTATTTT. The chain couples TRBV5-1 to TRBJ2-3; D possibly corresponds to TRBD1 (5 bases). Trimming took 4 bases from V and 2 from J, leaving 20 bases between them. The CDR3 spans 17 residues. The germline V gene encodes CDR1 SGHRS and CDR2 YFSETQ. The whole variable domain, remainder taken from reference TRBV5-1 and TRBJ2-3, is KAGVTQTPRYLIKTRGQQVTLSCSPISGHRSVSWYQQTPGQGLQFLFEYFSETQRNKGNFPGRFSGRQFSNSRSEMNVSTLELGDSALYLCASSRLGLGAITDTQYFGPGTRLTVL.

The CDR3 DNA sequence: TGTGCCACCAGTGATCCTCGGCCAGGGGGACAGACCCAGTACTTC. This gives the protein CATSDPRPGGQTQYF. V and J are TRBV24-1 and TRBJ2-5; 7 bases are shared with TRBD1. J gave up 6 bases and V 3 bases, and 9 bases lay outside the gene matches. The CDR3 has 15 residues. Germline V lookup: CDR1 KGHDR, CDR2 SFDVKD.

This chain uses TRBV27 with TRBJ1-5, with 8 positions matching TRBD1. V was clipped by 8 bases and J by 5 bases; unmatched bases: 5. This CDR3 region has 13 residues. Germline V gene lookup returns CDR1 MNHEY and CDR2 SMNVEV (reference sequence). CDR3 residues: CASGRQGYQPQHF. The CDR3 DNA reads TGTGCCAGCGGCCGACAGGGGTATCAGCCCCAGCATTTT.

The chain joins TRBV3-1 to TRBJ2-1, with 11 bases that match TRBD2. The CDR3 sequence is 15 residues long. Per germline, CDR1 LGHDT and CDR2 YNNKEL (reference sequence). V shed 4 bases, J shed 6 bases, and the junction held 5 bases outside the gene matches. The CDR3 here is CASSLSGGALNEQFF. The CDR3 nucleotides are TGTGCCAGCAGCCTTAGCGGGGGGGCTCTCAATGAGCAGTTCTTC.

The chain recombines TRBV5-1 with TRBJ2-1, with 11 nucleotides matching TRBD2. The junction had 5 bases not matched to a gene; V was cut back by 4 bases and J by 8 bases. This CDR3 comprises 14 residues. CDR1 is SGHRS, CDR2 YFSETQ, per germline. CDR3 nucleotides: TGCGCCAGCAGCGACCTAGCGGGGGGCGATGAGCAGTTCTTC. Amino acids: CASSDLAGGDEQFF.

V and J are TRBV2 and TRBJ2-5; 9 bases are shared with TRBD2. The germline V gene encodes CDR1 SNHLY and CDR2 FYNNEI. J lost 2 bases, V lost 6 bases, and 4 bases had no gene match. This CDR3 contains 14 residues. The CDR3 DNA follows: TGTGCCAGCAGGAAGAGCGGGGGGCAAGAGACCCAGTACTTC. Translation: CASRKSGGQETQYF.

This clonotype has only a few counts. The chain joins TRBV30 to TRBJ2-4, with a weak D call TRBD1 (5 bases). The V and J ends lost 0 bases and 0 bases respectively, with 15 bases between them. Germline assignment: CDR1 GTSNPN and CDR2 SVGIG (reference sequence). The length of the CDR3 is 17 residues. The CDR3 region has the DNA TGTGCCTGGAGTGTACTGGGGCAGCCAGTAGCCAAAAACATTCAGTACTTC. Translating gives CAWSVLGQPVAKNIQYF.

This clonotype was detected only a few times. The rearrangement links TRBV14 to TRBJ2-1; D call uncertain. The germline CDR1 and CDR2 sequences are SGHDN and FVKESK. Trimming took off 3 bases at V and 0 bases at J, with 6 bases between the two ends. This CDR3 has 14 amino acids. The CDR3 spells CASSHWTSYNEQFF. CDR3 sequence (DNA): TGTGCCAGCAGCCACTGGACCTCCTACAATGAGCAGTTCTTC.

The V call is TRBV19, the J call TRBJ1-1, with no clear D. Germline loops: CDR1 LNHDA, CDR2 SQIVND (reference sequence). There are 13 residues in the CDR3. Deletions cut 3 bases from V and 1 base from J, with 6 bases between. The CDR3 coding sequence is TGTGCCAGTAGTATCTGGGGGAACACTGAAGCTTTCTTT. It yields the protein CASSIWGNTEAFF.

The chain has TRBV6-5 and TRBJ2-5; D not certain. Judging by the DNA end, TRBJ2-7 fits better; the J call may be wrong. The CDR3 spans 13 residues. The germline V gene encodes CDR1 MNHEY and CDR2 SVGAGI. For the CDR3, the DNA is TGTGCCAGCAGTTCCCCCGAGACCTACGAGCAGTACTTC. Its protein product is CASSSPETYEQYF.

The rearrangement joins TRBV7-3 to TRBJ2-1, with no clear D. The V gene's germline CDR1 is SGHTA and CDR2 FQGTGA. The CDR3 spans 13 residues. Trimming left V 3 bases short and J 8 bases short, with 11 bases between. The CDR3 bases are TGTGCCAGCAGCTTCGGAACAGAGTATGAGCAGTTCTTC. This gives the protein CASSFGTEYEQFF.

Many counts were recorded for this clonotype. The chain carries TRBV3-1 and TRBJ1-1, with D possibly being TRBD1 (6 bases). V lost 4 bases and J 1 base, leaving 16 bases between the germline ends. The CDR3 sequence is 16 residues long. Germline CDR1 and CDR2: LGHDT and YNNKEL (reference sequence). The CDR3 loop is CASSLAGGRGNTEAFF. The CDR3 DNA reads as TGTGCCAGCAGCCTCGCCGGGGGCAGGGGGAACACTGAAGCTTTCTTT.

This rearrangement joins TRBV20-1 to TRBJ2-3, with 10 bases matching TRBD2. Germline assignment: CDR1 DFQATT and CDR2 SNEGSKA (reference sequence). CDR3 length: 14 amino acids. The V gene end was trimmed by 6 bases and the J gene end by 2 bases; junction bases not matched to a gene: 5. Here the CDR3 DNA reads TGCAGTGCCAAGCGGGGGGGTATCACAGATACGCAGTATTTT. Encoded protein: CSAKRGGITDTQYF.

The chain recombines TRBV10-1 with TRBJ2-1; D could derive from TRBD1 or TRBD2 (6 bases each). V was clipped by 2 bases and J by 5 bases, with 25 bases between them. The germline CDR1 and CDR2 sequences are WNHNN and SYGVQD (reference sequence). The CDR3 runs to 19 residues. The CDR3: CASSEGSGDPQGSNNEQFF. CDR3 nucleotides: TGCGCCAGCAGTGAGGGTAGCGGAGATCCCCAGGGGTCTAACAATGAGCAGTTCTTC.

This clonotype was detected a few times. The CDR3 DNA reads TGCAGTGCTCCTAGCGGGAGGGCCCCAGATACGCAGTATTTT. Protein: CSAPSGRAPDTQYF. The V call is TRBV20-1, the J call TRBJ2-3; 12 positions agree with TRBD2. Trimming took 5 bases from V and 4 from J; bases not matched to a gene: 4. The germline V gene encodes CDR1 DFQATT and CDR2 SNEGSKA (reference sequence). The CDR3 has 14 residues.

The rearrangement uses TRBV12-3 or TRBV12-4 and TRBJ1-1; D is unresolved. V was cut by 5 bases and J by 8 bases, with 15 bases left in between. This CDR3 region has 13 residues. This CDR3 is CASSPRRATEAFF. The CDR3 coding sequence is TGTGCCAGCAGTCCCCGTAGAGCGACCGAAGCTTTCTTT.

V is TRBV5-1 and J is TRBJ2-3; TRBD2 is a possible D gene (5 bases). In germline, CDR1 is SGHRS, CDR2 YFSETQ. The CDR3 consists of 15 residues. The ends were cut back, 4 bases at V and 0 bases at J, with 12 bases in the middle. The CDR3: CASSESGPSTDTQYF. The CDR3 coding sequence is TGCGCCAGCAGCGAAAGCGGCCCTAGCACAGATACGCAGTATTTT.

This clonotype was recorded a few times. This sequence joins TRBV5-1 and TRBJ2-4, with 7 positions matching TRBD1. V shed 4 bases, J shed 5 bases, and the junction held 3 bases outside the gene matches. CDR1 SGHRS and CDR2 YFSETQ come from the germline V gene. CDR3 size: 13 residues. CDR3 in DNA: TGCGCCAGCAGCACGGGACAGCAAAACATTCAGTACTTC. It is translated as CASSTGQQNIQYF.

In its sample, this clonotype was seen once. Mismatch with germline at one junction end may stem from a read error. The V and J genes are TRBV6-6 and TRBJ1-4, with D uncertain. Germline V gene sequence: CDR1 MNHNY, CDR2 SVGAGI (reference sequence). This CDR3 region has 12 residues. DNA for the CDR3: TGTGCCAGCAACGGACTCAATGCAAAACTGTTTTTT. It translates to CASNGLNAKLFF.

This rearrangement joins TRBV10-3 to TRBJ2-2, with 8 bases that match TRBD1. The germline gives CDR1 ENHRY, CDR2 SYGVKD. V lost 3 bases, J lost 6 bases, and 9 bases stayed unmatched. The CDR3 has 16 amino acids. CDR3 residues: CAISEKETGVSGELFF. CDR3 sequence (DNA): TGTGCCATCAGTGAAAAGGAGACAGGGGTGTCCGGGGAGCTGTTTTTT.

V usage is TRBV3-1 and J usage is TRBJ2-5; 8 positions match TRBD1. CDR3 length: 15 residues. V trimming: 1 base; J trimming: 4 bases; junction bases outside the gene matches: 5. Germline CDR1 LGHDT, CDR2 YNNKEL (reference sequence). The chain's CDR3 is CASSQGWDRRETQYF. As DNA, the CDR3 is TGTGCCAGCAGCCAAGGCTGGGACAGGCGAGAGACCCAGTACTTC.

This clonotype was counted ten times or more. The chain joins TRBV6-1 to TRBJ2-4, with D perhaps matching TRBD2 (6 bases). Per germline, CDR1 MNHNS and CDR2 SASEGT. This CDR3 is built from 15 residues. Trimming removed 6 bases from V and 5 bases from J, with 17 bases in between. The CDR3 nucleotides are TGTGCCAGCAGGGACTACATTGGCAAGGAAAACATTCAGTACTTC. This codes for CASRDYIGKENIQYF.

In the case of this clonotype: A read error is possible here, since a much larger clone lies one base away. This chain joins TRBV18 and TRBJ1-1; D uncertain. Germline-derived CDR1 and CDR2 are KGHSH and LQKENI. Trimming stripped 2 bases from V and 1 base from J, with 2 bases between. This CDR3 is 12 amino acids long. The chain's CDR3 is CASSPANTEAFF. DNA of the CDR3: TGTGCCAGCTCACCAGCGAACACTGAAGCTTTCTTT.